The T cell receptor (beta chain) under discussion was sequenced for a study of shared clonotypes between healthy human individuals. Overall study findings and caveats: Depth of sequencing was expected to influence donor clonotype sharing. Sorted-subset sequencing, rarefaction showed, was incomplete despite large depth. Naive CD4 clonotypes were shared across a handful of donors at around 5%.

V trimming: 5 bases; J trimming: 8 bases; junction bases outside the gene matches: 9. The CDR3 runs to 14 residues. CDR1 and CDR2 (germline): MNHEY, SVGAGI. Selected positively for CCR7 and CD45RO-negative, naive CD8 cells excluded terminally differentiated effector memory CD45RA+ cells. Turning to this clone: Antigen: not known.

The assay was immunoSEQ multiplex PCR, and TCRdb's table has in-frame clones only and misses some. The sample records some 2.1 million clones, 90% to 95% being singletons. The source material was naive CD8+ T cells from PBMCs. The gene calls are TRBV6-5 and TRBJ1-2; the match to TRBD1 covers 9 bases. The TCR comes from a man in his late teens or twenties in good health. Some clones in this sample may be carry-over from other donors' samples. In DNA, the CDR3 is TGTGCCAGCAGTCCGCACAGGGGGCAGTTCGGCTACACCTTC. This gives the protein CASSPHRGQFGYTF.